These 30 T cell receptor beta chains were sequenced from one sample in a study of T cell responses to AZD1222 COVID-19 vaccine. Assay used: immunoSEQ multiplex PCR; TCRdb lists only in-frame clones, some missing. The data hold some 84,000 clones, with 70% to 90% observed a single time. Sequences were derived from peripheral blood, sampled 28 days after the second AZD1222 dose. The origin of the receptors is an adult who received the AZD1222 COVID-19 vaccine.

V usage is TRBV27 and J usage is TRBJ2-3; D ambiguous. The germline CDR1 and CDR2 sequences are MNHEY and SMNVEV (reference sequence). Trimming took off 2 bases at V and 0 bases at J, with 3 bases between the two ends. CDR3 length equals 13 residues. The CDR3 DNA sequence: TGTGCCAGCAGTTTAGTAAGCACAGATACGCAGTATTTT. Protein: CASSLVSTDTQYF.

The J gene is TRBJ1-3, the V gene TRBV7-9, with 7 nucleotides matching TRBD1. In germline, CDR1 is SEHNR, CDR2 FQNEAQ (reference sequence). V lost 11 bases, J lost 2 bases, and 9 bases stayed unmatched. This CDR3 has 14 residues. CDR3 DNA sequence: TGTGCCTCCAAACCAGGGACAGCTGGAAACACCATATATTTT. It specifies CASKPGTAGNTIYF.

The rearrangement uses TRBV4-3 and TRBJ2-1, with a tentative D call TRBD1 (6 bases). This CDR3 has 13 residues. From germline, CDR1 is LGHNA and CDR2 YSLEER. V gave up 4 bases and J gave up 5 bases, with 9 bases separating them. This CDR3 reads CASSPYRDNEQFF. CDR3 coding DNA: TGCGCCAGCAGCCCGTACAGGGACAATGAGCAGTTCTTC.

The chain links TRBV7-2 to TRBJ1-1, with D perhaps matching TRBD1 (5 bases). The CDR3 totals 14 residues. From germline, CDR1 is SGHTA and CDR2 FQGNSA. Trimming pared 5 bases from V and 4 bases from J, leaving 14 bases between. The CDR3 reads CASSPQGGGTEAFF. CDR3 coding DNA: TGTGCCAGCAGCCCGCAGGGCGGAGGCACTGAAGCTTTCTTT.

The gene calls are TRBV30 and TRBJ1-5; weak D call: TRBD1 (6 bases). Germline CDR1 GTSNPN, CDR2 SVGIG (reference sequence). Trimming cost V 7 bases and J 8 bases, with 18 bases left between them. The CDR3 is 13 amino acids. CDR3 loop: CAYNKQGGEPQHF. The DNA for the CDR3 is TGTGCCTACAATAAACAGGGAGGTGAGCCCCAGCATTTT.

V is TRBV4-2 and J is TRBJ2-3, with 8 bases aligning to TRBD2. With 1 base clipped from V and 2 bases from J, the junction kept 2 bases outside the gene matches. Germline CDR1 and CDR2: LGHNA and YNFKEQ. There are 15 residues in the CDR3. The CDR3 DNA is TGTGCCAGCAGCCAAGGACTAGCGACCACAGATACGCAGTATTTT. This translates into CASSQGLATTDTQYF.

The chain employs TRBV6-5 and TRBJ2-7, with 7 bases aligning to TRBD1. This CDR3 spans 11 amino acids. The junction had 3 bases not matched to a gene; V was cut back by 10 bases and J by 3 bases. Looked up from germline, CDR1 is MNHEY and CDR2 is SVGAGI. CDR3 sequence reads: CATGDSYEQYF. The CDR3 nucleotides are TGTGCCACAGGGGACAGCTACGAGCAGTACTTC.

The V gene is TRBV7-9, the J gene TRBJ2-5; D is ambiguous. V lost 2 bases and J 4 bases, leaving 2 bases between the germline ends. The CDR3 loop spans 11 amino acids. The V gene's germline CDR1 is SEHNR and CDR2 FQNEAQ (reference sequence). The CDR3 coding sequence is TGTGCCAGCAGCTTAATAGAGACCCAGTACTTC. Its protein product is CASSLIETQYF. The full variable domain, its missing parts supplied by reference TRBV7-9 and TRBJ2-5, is DTGVSQNPRHKITKRGQNVTFRCDPISEHNRLYWYRQTLGQGPEFLTYFQNEAQLEKSRLLSDRFSAERPKGSFSTLEIQRTEQGDSAMYLCASSLIETQYFGPGTRLLVL.

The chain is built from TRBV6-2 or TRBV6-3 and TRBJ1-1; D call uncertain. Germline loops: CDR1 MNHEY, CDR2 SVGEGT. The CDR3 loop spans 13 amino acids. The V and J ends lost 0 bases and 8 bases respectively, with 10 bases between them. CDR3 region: CASSYSIPGEAFF. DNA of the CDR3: TGTGCCAGCAGTTACTCGATTCCTGGGGAAGCTTTCTTT.

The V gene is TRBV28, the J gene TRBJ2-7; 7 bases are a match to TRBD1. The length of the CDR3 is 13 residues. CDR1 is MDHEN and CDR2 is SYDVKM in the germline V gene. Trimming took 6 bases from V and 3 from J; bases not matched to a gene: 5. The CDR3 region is CASRIGTDYEQYF. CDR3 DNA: TGTGCCAGCAGGATAGGGACAGACTACGAGCAGTACTTC.

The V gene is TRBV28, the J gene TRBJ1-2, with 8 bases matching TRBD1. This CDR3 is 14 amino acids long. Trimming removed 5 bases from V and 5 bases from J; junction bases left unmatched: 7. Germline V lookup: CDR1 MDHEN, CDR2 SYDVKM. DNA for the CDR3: TGTGCCAGCAGTGCCCCAGGGGGCGGGTATGGCTACACCTTC. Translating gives CASSAPGGGYGYTF.

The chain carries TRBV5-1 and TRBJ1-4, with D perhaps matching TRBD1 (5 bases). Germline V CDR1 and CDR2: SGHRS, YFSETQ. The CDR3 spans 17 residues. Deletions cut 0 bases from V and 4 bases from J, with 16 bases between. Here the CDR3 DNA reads TGCGCCAGCAGCTTGGACCCCTTGGCGGGGCTTAATGAAAAACTGTTTTTT. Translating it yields CASSLDPLAGLNEKLFF.

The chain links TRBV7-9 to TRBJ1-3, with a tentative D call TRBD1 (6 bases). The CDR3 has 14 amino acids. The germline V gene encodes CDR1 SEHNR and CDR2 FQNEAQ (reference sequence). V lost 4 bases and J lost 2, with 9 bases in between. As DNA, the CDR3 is TGTGCCAGCAGCTCCAGGGGTGCTGGAAACACCATATATTTT. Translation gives CASSSRGAGNTIYF.

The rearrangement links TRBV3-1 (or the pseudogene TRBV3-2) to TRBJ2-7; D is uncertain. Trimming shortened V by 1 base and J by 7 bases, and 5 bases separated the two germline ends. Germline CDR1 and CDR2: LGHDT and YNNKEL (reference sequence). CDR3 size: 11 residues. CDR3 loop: CASSQGGEQYF. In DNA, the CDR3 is TGTGCCAGCAGCCAAGGGGGAGAGCAGTACTTC.

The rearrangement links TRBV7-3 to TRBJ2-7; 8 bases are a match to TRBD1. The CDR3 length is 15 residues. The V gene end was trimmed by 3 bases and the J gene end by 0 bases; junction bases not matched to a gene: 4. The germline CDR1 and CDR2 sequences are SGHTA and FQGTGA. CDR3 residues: CASSFTGGSSYEQYF. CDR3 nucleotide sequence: TGTGCCAGCAGCTTCACAGGGGGTAGCTCCTACGAGCAGTACTTC.

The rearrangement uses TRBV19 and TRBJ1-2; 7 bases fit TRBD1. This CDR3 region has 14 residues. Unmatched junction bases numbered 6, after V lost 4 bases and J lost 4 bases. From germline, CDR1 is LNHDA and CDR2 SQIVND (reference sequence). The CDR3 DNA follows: TGTGCCAGTAGTAGGGACAGCCGGGCCTATGGCTACACCTTC. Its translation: CASSRDSRAYGYTF.

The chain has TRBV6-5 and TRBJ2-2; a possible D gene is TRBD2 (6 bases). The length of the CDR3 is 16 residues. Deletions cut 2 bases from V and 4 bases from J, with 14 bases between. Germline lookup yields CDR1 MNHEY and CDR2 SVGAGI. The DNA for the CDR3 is TGTGCCAGCAGTTACCAGGAGGGGCTGAGCACCGGGGAGCTGTTTTTT. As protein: CASSYQEGLSTGELFF.

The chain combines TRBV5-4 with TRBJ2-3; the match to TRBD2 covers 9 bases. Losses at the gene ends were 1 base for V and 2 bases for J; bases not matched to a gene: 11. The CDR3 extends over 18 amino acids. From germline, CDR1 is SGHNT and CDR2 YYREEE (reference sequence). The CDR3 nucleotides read TGTGCCAGCAGCTTGTCGTCTCTAGCGGGGATCCCCACAGATACGCAGTATTTT. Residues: CASSLSSLAGIPTDTQYF.

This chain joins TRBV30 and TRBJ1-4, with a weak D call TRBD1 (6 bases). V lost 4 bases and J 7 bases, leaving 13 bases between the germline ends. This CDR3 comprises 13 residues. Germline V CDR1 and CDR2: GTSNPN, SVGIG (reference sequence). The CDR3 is CAWTLRTVEKLFF. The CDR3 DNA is TGTGCCTGGACTCTGAGGACAGTTGAAAAACTGTTTTTT.

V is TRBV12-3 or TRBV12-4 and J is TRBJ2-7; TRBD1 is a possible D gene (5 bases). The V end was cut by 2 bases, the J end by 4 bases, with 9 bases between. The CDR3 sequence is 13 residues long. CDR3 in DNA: TGTGCCAGCAGTTTACGGACACAATACGAGCAGTACTTC. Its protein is CASSLRTQYEQYF.

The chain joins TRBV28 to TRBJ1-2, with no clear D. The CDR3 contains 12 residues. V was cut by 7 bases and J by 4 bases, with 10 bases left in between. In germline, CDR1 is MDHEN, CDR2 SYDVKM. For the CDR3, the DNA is TGTGCCAGCACAGTGGGCAGCTATGGCTACACCTTC. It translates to CASTVGSYGYTF.

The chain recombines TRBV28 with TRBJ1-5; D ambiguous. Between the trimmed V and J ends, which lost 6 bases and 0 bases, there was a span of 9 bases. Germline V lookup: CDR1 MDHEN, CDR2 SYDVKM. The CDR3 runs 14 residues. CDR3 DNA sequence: TGTGCCAGCAGCGGCGGTCGTAGCAATCAGCCCCAGCATTTT. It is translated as CASSGGRSNQPQHF.

In DNA form, the CDR3 reads TGTGCCAGCAGTTTATCCGGGGGGGGCAATCAGCCCCAGCATTTT. The encoded protein is CASSLSGGGNQPQHF. The V call is TRBV27, the J call TRBJ1-5; the D gene is possibly TRBD1 (5 bases). Trimming took 0 bases from V and 2 from J, leaving 8 bases between them. The CDR3 is 15 amino acids. Germline CDR1 MNHEY, CDR2 SMNVEV (reference sequence).

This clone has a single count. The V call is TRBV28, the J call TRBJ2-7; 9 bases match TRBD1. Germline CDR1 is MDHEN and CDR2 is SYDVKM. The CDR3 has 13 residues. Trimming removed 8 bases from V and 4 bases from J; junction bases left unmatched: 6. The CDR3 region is CASYTGGAYEQYF. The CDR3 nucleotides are TGTGCCAGCTATACAGGGGGCGCGTACGAGCAGTACTTC.

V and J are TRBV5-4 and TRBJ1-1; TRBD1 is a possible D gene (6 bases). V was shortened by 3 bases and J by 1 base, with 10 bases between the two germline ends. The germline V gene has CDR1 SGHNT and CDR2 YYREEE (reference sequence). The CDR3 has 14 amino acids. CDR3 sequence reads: CASSSTQGNTEAFF. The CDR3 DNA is TGTGCCAGCAGCTCAACACAGGGGAACACTGAAGCTTTCTTT. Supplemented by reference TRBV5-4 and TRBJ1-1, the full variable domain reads ETGVTQSPTHLIKTRGQQVTLRCSSQSGHNTVSWYQQALGQGPQFIFQYYREEENGRGNFPPRFSGLQFPNYSSELNVNALELDDSALYLCASSSTQGNTEAFFGQGTRLTVV.

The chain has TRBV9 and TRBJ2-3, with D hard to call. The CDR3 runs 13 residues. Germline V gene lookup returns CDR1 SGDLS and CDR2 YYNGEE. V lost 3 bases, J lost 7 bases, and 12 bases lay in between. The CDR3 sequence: CASSGVLPNTQYF. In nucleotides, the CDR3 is TGTGCCAGCAGCGGGGTCTTACCGAATACGCAGTATTTT.

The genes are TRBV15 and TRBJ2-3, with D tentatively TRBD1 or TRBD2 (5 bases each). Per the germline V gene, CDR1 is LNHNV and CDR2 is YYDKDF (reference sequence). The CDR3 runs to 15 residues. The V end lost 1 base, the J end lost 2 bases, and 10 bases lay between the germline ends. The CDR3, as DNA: TGTGCCACCAGCAGAGCTGGGGACCTCACAGATACGCAGTATTTT. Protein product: CATSRAGDLTDTQYF.

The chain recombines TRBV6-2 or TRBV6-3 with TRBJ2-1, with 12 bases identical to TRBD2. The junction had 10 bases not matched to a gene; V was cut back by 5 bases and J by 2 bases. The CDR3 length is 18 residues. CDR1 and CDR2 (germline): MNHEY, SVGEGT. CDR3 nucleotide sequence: TGTGCCAGCAGTATGGGACTAGCGGGCAGAGGGGCCTACAATGAGCAGTTCTTC. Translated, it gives CASSMGLAGRGAYNEQFF.

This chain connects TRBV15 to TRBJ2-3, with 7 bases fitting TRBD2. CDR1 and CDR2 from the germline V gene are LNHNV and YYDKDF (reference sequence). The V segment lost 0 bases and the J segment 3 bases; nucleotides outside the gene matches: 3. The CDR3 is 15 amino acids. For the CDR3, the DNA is TGTGCCACCAGCAGAGACGGGGGGAGGACAGATACGCAGTATTTT. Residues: CATSRDGGRTDTQYF.

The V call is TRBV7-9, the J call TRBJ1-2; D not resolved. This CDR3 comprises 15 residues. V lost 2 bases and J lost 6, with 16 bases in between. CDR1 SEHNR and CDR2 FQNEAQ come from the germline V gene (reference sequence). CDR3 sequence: CASSLPPAIPNGYTF. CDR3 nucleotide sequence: TGTGCCAGCAGCTTACCTCCTGCGATCCCGAATGGCTACACCTTC.